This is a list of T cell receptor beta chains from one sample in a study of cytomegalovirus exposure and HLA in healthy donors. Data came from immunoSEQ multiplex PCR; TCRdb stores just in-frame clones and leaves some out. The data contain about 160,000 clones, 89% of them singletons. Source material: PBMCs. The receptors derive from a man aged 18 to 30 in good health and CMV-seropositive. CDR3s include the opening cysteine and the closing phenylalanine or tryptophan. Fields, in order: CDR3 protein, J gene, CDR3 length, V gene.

CDR3: CASRFNRGNTEAFF
J: TRBJ1-1
length: 14
V: TRBV6-5

CDR3: CASSGTGEQQETQYF
J: TRBJ2-5
length: 15
V: TRBV5-1

CDR3: CASSLAASSTDTQYF
J: TRBJ2-3
length: 15
V: TRBV5-1

CDR3: CASSPRTSKDYEQYF
J: TRBJ2-7
length: 15
V: TRBV7-6

CDR3: CAASMGVDRAFSYEQYF
J: TRBJ2-7
length: 17
V: TRBV21-1

CDR3: CASSKELGYSVQYF
J: TRBJ2-7
length: 14
V: TRBV27

CDR3: CASSLEQGSSYEQYF
J: TRBJ2-7
length: 15
V: TRBV5-1

CDR3: CASSGGLAGGPYNEQFF
J: TRBJ2-1
length: 17
V: TRBV6-1

CDR3: CAISGKGGQWAGKMNTEAFF
J: TRBJ1-1
length: 20
V: TRBV10-3

CDR3: CASSHNNEQFF
J: TRBJ2-1
length: 11
V: TRBV4-1

CDR3: CASSYSGGRASEQYF
J: TRBJ2-7
length: 15
V: TRBV6-6

CDR3: CASSLGVLAGLNTEAFF
J: TRBJ1-1
length: 17
V: TRBV5-4

CDR3: CASSSRGTSGTDEQFF
J: TRBJ2-1
length: 16
V: TRBV11-3

CDR3: CASSRLAGGTGELFF
J: TRBJ2-2
length: 15
V: TRBV11-3

CDR3: CASSLEQGTNTGELFF
J: TRBJ2-2
length: 16
V: TRBV7-8

CDR3: CASSQDGTVGRGANVLTF
J: TRBJ2-6
length: 18
V: TRBV4-1

CDR3: CASRQGNEKLFF
J: TRBJ1-4
length: 12
V: TRBV6-6